This TCR beta chain was sequenced for a study of T cell responses to AZD1222 COVID-19 vaccine. Findings of the study overall: At baseline, seropositivity was found in only a handful of AZD1222 recipients. Clonal diversity was possibly underestimated, and the donors were mostly white British, with more females.

This table comes from immunoSEQ multiplex PCR, and its TCRdb copy is limited to in-frame clones, with some not included. The sample consists of roughly 76,000 clones, nearly 90% of them appearing once. This clone showed up just once. Its antigen is currently unknown. This receptor was obtained from an adult in good health. The source material was peripheral blood, sampled on day 0 of AZD1222 vaccination.

CDR3 sequence reads: CASSLGQDRSPLHF. As DNA, the CDR3 is TGTGCCAGCAGCCTGGGGCAGGATCGATCACCCCTCCACTTT. This chain connects TRBV9 to TRBJ1-6; the D gene is possibly TRBD1 (5 bases). The V gene lost 4 bases and the J gene lost 10 bases, with 15 bases spanning the gap. This CDR3 contains 14 residues. Germline-derived CDR1 and CDR2 are SGDLS and YYNGEE.